The 10 T cell receptor beta chains below come from one sample, sequenced in a study of blood T cells in healthy people across ages (dated by TCRdb to 2014 to 2015). The library was produced with 5' RACE. Sequencing took place on an Illumina HiSeq 2500. The second PCR ran for about 6 to 12 cycles and used a J-beta primer mix along with a sample-barcoded 5' primer. The public reads were reanalyzed by TCRdb: fastp trimming at Q25, MiXCR alignment, in-frame beta chains only. For every CDR3 protein sequence, its rows merge into one entry that carries the most common genes and DNA. The sample yields 540,000 or so distinct CDR3 sequences; around 24% were counted once. The ten largest make up 8.5% to 9.5% of the sample. This sample also appeared in a second study, on T cells of mothers and their children.

Sequenced input: blood. These receptors were collected from a boy aged 5-17 years in good health.

V usage is TRBV7-2 and J usage is TRBJ2-5; D tentatively reads TRBD1 or TRBD2 (6 bases each). The better agreement between TRBJ2-1 and the DNA end casts doubt on the J call. Germline CDR1 and CDR2: SGHTA and FQGNSA. The CDR3 totals 15 residues. CDR3 in amino acids: CASSFTRGPDNEQFF. For the CDR3, the DNA is TGTGCCAGCAGCTTCACCCGGGGGCCTGACAATGAGCAGTTCTTC.

The chain employs TRBV15 and TRBJ2-7, with TRBD2 identical over 7 bases. The V gene's germline CDR1 is LNHNV and CDR2 YYDKDF (reference sequence). The trim removed 4 bases at V and 5 bases at J, leaving 8 bases unmatched. This CDR3 region has 14 residues. CDR3 nucleotides: TGTGCCACCAGCACTTTTTTGGCGGGGGACGAGCAGTACTTC. Translating it yields CATSTFLAGDEQYF. The full variable domain, completed using reference TRBV15 and TRBJ2-7, is DAMVIQNPRYQVTQFGKPVTLSCSQTLNHNVMYWYQQKSSQAPKLLFHYYDKDFNNEADTPDNFQSRRPNTSFCFLDIRSPGLGDTAMYLCATSTFLAGDEQYFGPGTRLTVT.

This clonotype was recorded at least ten times. The chain joins TRBV9 to TRBJ2-5; tentatively, D is TRBD1 (6 bases). This CDR3 contains 13 residues. V was pared by 5 bases and J by 1 base, with 9 bases between. Germline CDR1 SGDLS, CDR2 YYNGEE. The CDR3 protein is CASSVDSQETQYF. The DNA of the CDR3 is TGTGCCAGCAGTGTGGACAGCCAAGAGACCCAGTACTTC.

CDR3 nucleotide sequence: TGTGCCAGCAGCTTGGAGATGTGGGGGGGACGACACGAGCAGTACTTC. It encodes CASSLEMWGGRHEQYF. The chain uses TRBV5-5 and TRBJ2-7, with TRBD2 matching 7 bases. The CDR3 totals 16 residues. CDR1 and CDR2 (germline): SGHKS, YYEKEE (reference sequence). Trimming took 0 bases from V and 5 from J; bases not matched to a gene: 11.

As for this clonotype: The junction and the germline gene differ at one end; a read error may be behind it. The V call is TRBV7-2, the J call TRBJ1-1, with 11 bases identical to TRBD1. Germline loops: CDR1 SGHTA, CDR2 FQGNSA. The CDR3 is made up of 13 amino acids. The CDR3 protein is CASRRTGGSEVFF. CDR3 sequence (DNA): TGTGCCAGCAGACGGACAGGGGGCTCCGAAGTTTTCTTT.

In this sample, this clonotype turned up a few times. The rearrangement links TRBV20-1 to TRBJ2-5; D may be TRBD1 or TRBD2 (5 bases each). This CDR3 comprises 15 residues. Germline CDR1 DFQATT, CDR2 SNEGSKA (reference sequence). V gave up 2 bases and J gave up 2 bases, with 15 bases separating them. In DNA, the CDR3 is TGCAGTGCTAGACTTCCCGGGACGGAACAAGAGACCCAGTACTTC. This translates into CSARLPGTEQETQYF.

A few counts support this clonotype. The V call is TRBV7-9, the J call TRBJ2-3; 10 positions agree with TRBD1. The CDR3 loop spans 16 amino acids. CDR1 is SEHNR and CDR2 is FQNEAQ in the germline V gene (reference sequence). The V gene end was trimmed by 5 bases and the J gene end by 7 bases; junction bases not matched to a gene: 12. CDR3 loop: CASSPDPGQGSNTQYF. The CDR3 DNA follows: TGTGCCAGCAGCCCAGACCCGGGACAGGGGTCAAATACGCAGTATTTT.

The chain has TRBV11-2 and TRBJ2-5; D possibly corresponds to TRBD2 (5 bases). The CDR3 totals 14 residues. The germline V gene has CDR1 SGHAT and CDR2 FQNNGV. Trimming removed 2 bases at V and 5 bases at J, with 12 bases between. CDR3 amino acids: CASSLPRGSETQYF. CDR3 nucleotide sequence: TGTGCCAGCAGCTTACCCCGTGGGAGCGAGACCCAGTACTTC.

The sample holds many counts of this clonotype. This chain links TRBV25-1 with TRBJ1-2, with D possibly TRBD1 on 5 matching bases. The germline V gene has CDR1 MGHDK and CDR2 SYGVNS. V was pared by 6 bases and J by 4 bases, with 24 bases between. This CDR3 has 17 amino acids. The CDR3: CASRVGTDLPKGYGYTF. As DNA, the CDR3 is TGTGCCAGCAGGGTCGGGACCGATCTCCCGAAGGGCTATGGCTACACCTTC.

This chain joins TRBV7-2 and TRBJ2-7; 7 positions agree with TRBD1. The CDR3 is made up of 15 amino acids. Trimming cost V 4 bases and J 2 bases; bases outside gene matches: 8. Germline CDR1 is SGHTA and CDR2 is FQGNSA. The CDR3 DNA follows: TGTGCCAGCAGCTCCCAACAGGGGACCACCTACGAGCAGTACTTC. This gives the protein CASSSQQGTTYEQYF.